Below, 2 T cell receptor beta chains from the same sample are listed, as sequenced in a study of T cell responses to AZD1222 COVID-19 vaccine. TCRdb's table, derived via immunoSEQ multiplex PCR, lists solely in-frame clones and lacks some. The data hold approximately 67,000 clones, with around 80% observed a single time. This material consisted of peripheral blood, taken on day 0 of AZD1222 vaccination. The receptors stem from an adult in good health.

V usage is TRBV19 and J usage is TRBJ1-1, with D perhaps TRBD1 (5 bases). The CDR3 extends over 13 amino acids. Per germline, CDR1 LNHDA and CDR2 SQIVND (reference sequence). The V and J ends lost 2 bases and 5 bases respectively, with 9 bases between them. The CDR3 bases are TGTGCCAGTAGTATATTCGGGGGGACTGAAGCTTTCTTT. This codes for CASSIFGGTEAFF.

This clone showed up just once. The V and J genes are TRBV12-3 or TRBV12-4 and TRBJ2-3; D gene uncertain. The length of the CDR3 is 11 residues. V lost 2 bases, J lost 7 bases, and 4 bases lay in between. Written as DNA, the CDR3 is TGTGCCAGCAGTTTATTAAATACGCAGTATTTT. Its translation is CASSLLNTQYF.